This T cell receptor beta chain was identified during a study of blood T cell repertoires in COVID-19. The V and J ends lost 10 bases and 7 bases respectively, with 14 bases between them. Germline CDR1 SNHLY, CDR2 FYNNEI. CDR3 length: 13 amino acids. Produced via immunoSEQ multiplex PCR; TCRdb's table is partial and in-frame only. The sample includes 210,000 or so clones, around 90% of them seen just once. The source material was peripheral blood. This clonotype originated in a man aged 50 to 59 with acute or convalescent COVID-19. The gene calls are TRBV2 and TRBJ1-6, with D maybe TRBD1 (5 bases). The CDR3 is CATRGGQNSPLHF. In nucleotides, the CDR3 is TGTGCCACCCGGGGGGGTCAGAATTCACCCCTCCACTTT. Together with reference TRBV2 and TRBJ1-6, the CDR3 gives the full variable domain: EPEVTQTPSHQVTQMGQEVILRCVPISNHLYFYWYRQILGQKVEFLVSFYNNEISEKSEIFDDQFSVERPDGSNFTLKIRSTKLEDSAMYFCATRGGQNSPLHFGNGTRLTVT.